This paragraph reports one TCR beta chain. The data are from a study of blood T cell repertoires in COVID-19. About the study: In each case, the material was cDNA or gDNA derived from T cells, B-cell-depleted T cells, or PBMCs.

The assay was immunoSEQ multiplex PCR, and TCRdb's table has in-frame clones only and misses some. The table records around 190,000 clones, about 80% of them present only once. The source of this sequence is a man in his sixties with acute or convalescent COVID-19. Material: peripheral blood.

CDR3 bases: TGTGCCTGGGAACCAGGGAACTCACCCCTCCACTTT. Its translation: CAWEPGNSPLHF. This chain connects TRBV30 to TRBJ1-6, with D tentatively TRBD1 (5 bases). The V gene lost 5 bases and the J gene lost 10 bases, with 12 bases spanning the gap. The V gene's germline CDR1 is GTSNPN and CDR2 SVGIG (reference sequence). The CDR3 extends over 12 amino acids.